The clone carrying this T cell receptor (beta chain) was seen just once. Its antigen is undetermined. This CDR3 is built from 13 residues. Trimming cost V 10 bases and J 7 bases, with 17 bases left between them. Germline V gene sequence: CDR1 LNHDA, CDR2 SQIVND (reference sequence). The PCR made use of 60 Vbeta and 13 Jbeta primers. TCRdb's table, derived via immunoSEQ multiplex PCR, lists solely in-frame clones and lacks some. The data contain more than 90,000 clones, about four fifths of them singletons. The data derive from a study of cytomegalovirus exposure and HLA in healthy donors. Points from the study as a whole: One variant, a missense change in DCLRE1C, was linked in a later analysis to TCR beta V- and J-gene trimming. Sequencing had likely introduced a cluster of highly shared sequence variants as an artifact. Many donors shared some public TCRs, even though most TCR sequences were rare.

The material sequenced was PBMCs. The chain couples TRBV19 to TRBJ1-3; D is unclear. The clonotype comes from a young man in good health and CMV-seropositive. CDR3: CATAPTVRNTIYF. The CDR3 DNA sequence: TGTGCCACCGCCCCCACGGTCCGGAACACCATATATTTT.